The sequence of this T cell receptor (beta chain) was determined in a study of T cells in localized non-small cell lung cancer. For this clone: The antigen is undetermined.

Study-level points and caveats: In uninvolved adjacent lung, T cell clonality reached its highest value, exceeding tumor.

The table came from immunoSEQ multiplex PCR; TCRdb's copy has only in-frame clones and leaves some out. Of just over 20,000 clones detected, more than 75% appear once; the ten largest clones hold about 15%. Trimming cost V 5 bases and J 6 bases; bases outside gene matches: 7. The CDR3 has 14 amino acids. CDR1 and CDR2 from the germline V gene are LNHDA and SQIVND (reference sequence). The J gene is TRBJ2-1, the V gene TRBV19, with TRBD1 matching over 7 bases. The receptor was derived from a woman between 35 and 70 years old with stage II squamous cell lung carcinoma. The sample was PBMCs, taken before any cancer treatment. The CDR3 DNA follows: TGTGCCAGTAGTGCCCGACAGGGAAGCAATGAGCAGTTCTTC. Protein product: CASSARQGSNEQFF.